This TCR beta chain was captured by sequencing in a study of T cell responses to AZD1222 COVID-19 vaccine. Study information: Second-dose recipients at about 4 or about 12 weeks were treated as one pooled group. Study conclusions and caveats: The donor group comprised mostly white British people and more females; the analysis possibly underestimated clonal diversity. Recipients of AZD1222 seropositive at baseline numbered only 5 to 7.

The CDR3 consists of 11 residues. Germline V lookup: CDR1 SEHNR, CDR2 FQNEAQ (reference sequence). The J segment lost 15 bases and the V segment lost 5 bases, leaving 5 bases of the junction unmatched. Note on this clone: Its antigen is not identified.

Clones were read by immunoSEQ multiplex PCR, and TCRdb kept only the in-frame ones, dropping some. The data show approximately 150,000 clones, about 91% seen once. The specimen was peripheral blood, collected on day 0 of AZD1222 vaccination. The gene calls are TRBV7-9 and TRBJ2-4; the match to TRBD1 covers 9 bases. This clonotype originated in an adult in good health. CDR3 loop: CASSADRGVYF. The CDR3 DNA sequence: TGTGCCAGCAGCGCGGACAGGGGAGTGTACTTC.